A selection of T cell receptor beta chains follows, all from one sample in a study of T cell changes during pregnancy in multiple sclerosis. Sequencing was performed with immunoSEQ multiplex PCR; in TCRdb, only in-frame clones are kept and a portion is missing. In the table there are approximately 60,000 clones, around 94% of which are singletons. This material consisted of CD8+ T cells from peripheral blood mononuclear cells, taken in the third trimester of pregnancy. The receptors here all came from a female donor with multiple sclerosis, enrolled in a pregnancy study. Each CDR3 is given with its conserved first and last residue. The order of the fields is J gene, clone size, V gene, D gene, CDR3 DNA, CDR3 protein. A D gene is named only where the DNA matches it firmly. Clone size appears in some rows only: once, few, many, or a class for an expanded clone.

j_gene: TRBJ2-7; abundance: NA; v_gene: TRBV2; d_gene: TRBD1; CDR3nt: TGTGCCAGCACCCCCCCGGGGACAGGACGGTCATACGAGCAGTACTTC; CDR3aa: CASTPPGTGRSYEQYF
j_gene: TRBJ2-3; abundance: NA; v_gene: TRBV4-3; d_gene: TRBD2; CDR3nt: TGCGCCAGCAGCTTGGGACTAGCGGCCACAGATACGCAGTATTTT; CDR3aa: CASSLGLAATDTQYF
j_gene: TRBJ2-1; abundance: NA; v_gene: TRBV7-9; d_gene: TRBD2; CDR3nt: TGTGCCAGCATTAGCGGGTACAATGAGCAGTTCTTC; CDR3aa: CASISGYNEQFF
j_gene: TRBJ2-7; abundance: NA; v_gene: TRBV4-3; d_gene: NA; CDR3nt: TGCGCCAGCAGCCAAGATTTGGACAGCTACGAGCAGTACTTC; CDR3aa: CASSQDLDSYEQYF
j_gene: TRBJ1-1; abundance: NA; v_gene: TRBV27; d_gene: NA; CDR3nt: TGTGCCAGCAGTGAGGGACAATTGAACACTGAAGCTTTCTTT; CDR3aa: CASSEGQLNTEAFF
j_gene: TRBJ1-1; abundance: NA; v_gene: TRBV28; d_gene: NA; CDR3nt: TGTGCCAGCAGTTTACAGGGTATGAACACTGAAGCTTTCTTT; CDR3aa: CASSLQGMNTEAFF
j_gene: TRBJ1-3; abundance: NA; v_gene: TRBV7-9; d_gene: TRBD1; CDR3nt: TGTGCCAGCAGCCCCGACAGGGAAGGCTCTGGAAACACCATATATTTT; CDR3aa: CASSPDREGSGNTIYF
j_gene: TRBJ2-3; abundance: NA; v_gene: TRBV27; d_gene: NA; CDR3nt: TGTGCCAGCAGTTTATCGGCGGGGATCACAGATACGCAGTATTTT; CDR3aa: CASSLSAGITDTQYF
j_gene: TRBJ1-5; abundance: NA; v_gene: TRBV7-6; d_gene: TRBD1; CDR3nt: TGTGCCAGCAGCTCGTCACAGGGGTTGGATCAGCCCCAGCATTTT; CDR3aa: CASSSSQGLDQPQHF
j_gene: TRBJ2-1; abundance: NA; v_gene: TRBV7-9; d_gene: TRBD2; CDR3nt: TGTGCCAGCAGCTTAGTTTTTAGCGGGAGGGCCGTCTACGTCAATGAGCAGTTCTTC; CDR3aa: CASSLVFSGRAVYVNEQFF
j_gene: TRBJ2-3; abundance: NA; v_gene: TRBV14; d_gene: TRBD2; CDR3nt: TGTGCCAGCAGCCAAGTTGCGGGAGTCATAGATACGCAGTATTTT; CDR3aa: CASSQVAGVIDTQYF
j_gene: TRBJ2-7; abundance: NA; v_gene: TRBV27; d_gene: TRBD1; CDR3nt: TGTGCCAGCAGTTTAATCCTCGGCCAGGGGGCATACGAGCAGTACTTC; CDR3aa: CASSLILGQGAYEQYF
j_gene: TRBJ2-5; abundance: NA; v_gene: TRBV7-9; d_gene: NA; CDR3nt: TGTGCCAGCAGTTGGTCACAGAACCAAGAGACCCAGTACTTC; CDR3aa: CASSWSQNQETQYF
j_gene: TRBJ2-7; abundance: NA; v_gene: TRBV18; d_gene: NA; CDR3nt: TGTGCCAGCTCACCAGAGCCAGGACATTCCTTTGGGCAGTACTTC; CDR3aa: CASSPEPGHSFGQYF
j_gene: TRBJ2-7; abundance: NA; v_gene: TRBV10-3; d_gene: NA; CDR3nt: TGTGCCATCAGTGAGTCCAGGGGCTACGAGCAGTACTTC; CDR3aa: CAISESRGYEQYF
j_gene: TRBJ1-5; abundance: NA; v_gene: TRBV6-1; d_gene: NA; CDR3nt: TGTGCCAGCAGTGAAGGGAGAACACCCTATCAGCCCCAGCATTTT; CDR3aa: CASSEGRTPYQPQHF
j_gene: TRBJ1-1; abundance: NA; v_gene: TRBV9; d_gene: TRBD1; CDR3nt: TGTGCCAGCAGCGTAGGACAGGGGGTCACTGAAGCTTTCTTT; CDR3aa: CASSVGQGVTEAFF
j_gene: TRBJ1-3; abundance: NA; v_gene: TRBV6-5; d_gene: TRBD1; CDR3nt: TGTGCCAGCAGCCCCGGGACAGGGAGAGGAAACACCATATATTTT; CDR3aa: CASSPGTGRGNTIYF
j_gene: TRBJ2-2; abundance: NA; v_gene: TRBV9; d_gene: NA; CDR3nt: TGTGCCAGCAGCGTACTGGGCGCCACCGGGGAGCTGTTTTTT; CDR3aa: CASSVLGATGELFF
j_gene: TRBJ1-1; abundance: NA; v_gene: TRBV11-2; d_gene: NA; CDR3nt: TGTGCCAGCAGCTTAGGGGCCAGGGGCCCTACCTCGGAAGCTTTCTTT; CDR3aa: CASSLGARGPTSEAFF
j_gene: TRBJ2-3; abundance: NA; v_gene: TRBV27; d_gene: NA; CDR3nt: TGTGCCAGCACCGCTGGGACTCGCACAGATACGCAGTATTTT; CDR3aa: CASTAGTRTDTQYF
j_gene: TRBJ1-1; abundance: NA; v_gene: TRBV4-1; d_gene: NA; CDR3nt: TGCGCCAGCAGCCAAGGTTCAACAGCGAACACTGAAGCTTTCTTT; CDR3aa: CASSQGSTANTEAFF
j_gene: TRBJ2-7; abundance: NA; v_gene: TRBV19; d_gene: NA; CDR3nt: TGTGCCAGTAGTATCGCAGGGATGGCCTACGGGCAGTACTTC; CDR3aa: CASSIAGMAYGQYF
j_gene: TRBJ1-5; abundance: NA; v_gene: TRBV7-8; d_gene: NA; CDR3nt: TGTGCCAGCAGCTTTCCCGCAGGGCGTCAGCCCCAGCATTTT; CDR3aa: CASSFPAGRQPQHF
j_gene: TRBJ2-7; abundance: NA; v_gene: TRBV5-4; d_gene: TRBD2; CDR3nt: TGTGCCAGCAGCTTGGGACGGGAGGGCCCCTACGAGCAGTACTTC; CDR3aa: CASSLGREGPYEQYF
j_gene: TRBJ1-4; abundance: NA; v_gene: TRBV5-1; d_gene: TRBD1; CDR3nt: TGCGCCAGCAGCTTGGCCAGGGGGTTGGAAAAACTGTTTTTT; CDR3aa: CASSLARGLEKLFF
j_gene: TRBJ2-1; abundance: NA; v_gene: TRBV7-3; d_gene: NA; CDR3nt: TGTGCCAGCAGCTTCTACGGGACTCCCTACAATGAGCAGTTCTTC; CDR3aa: CASSFYGTPYNEQFF
j_gene: TRBJ2-7; abundance: once; v_gene: TRBV19; d_gene: NA; CDR3nt: TGTGCCAGCGCGCTTAGGGAGGGGGGACACGAGCAGTACTTC; CDR3aa: CASALREGGHEQYF
j_gene: TRBJ2-1; abundance: NA; v_gene: TRBV13; d_gene: TRBD2; CDR3nt: TGTGCCAGCAAGTCGGGACTAGCGGTTAGTATTAGTGAGCAGTTCTTC; CDR3aa: CASKSGLAVSISEQFF
j_gene: TRBJ2-7; abundance: NA; v_gene: TRBV6-6; d_gene: NA; CDR3nt: TGTGCCAGCAGTTACTCGTTAGACGAGCAGTACTTC; CDR3aa: CASSYSLDEQYF
j_gene: TRBJ2-1; abundance: NA; v_gene: TRBV5-1; d_gene: TRBD2; CDR3nt: TGCGCCAGCAGCTGGACTAGCGGGAGATTTTCCAATGAGCAGTTCTTC; CDR3aa: CASSWTSGRFSNEQFF
j_gene: TRBJ1-4; abundance: NA; v_gene: TRBV4-1; d_gene: NA; CDR3nt: TGCGCCAGCAGCCACGAGGGGAGGGAAAAACTGTTTTTT; CDR3aa: CASSHEGREKLFF
j_gene: TRBJ1-2; abundance: NA; v_gene: TRBV5-1; d_gene: TRBD1; CDR3nt: TGCGCCAGCAGCACCGGACAGGGGGACTATGGCTACACCTTC; CDR3aa: CASSTGQGDYGYTF
j_gene: TRBJ1-3; abundance: NA; v_gene: TRBV27; d_gene: NA; CDR3nt: TGTGCCAGCAGTTATCAAGTGGGGGCTGACACCATATATTTT; CDR3aa: CASSYQVGADTIYF
j_gene: TRBJ1-5; abundance: NA; v_gene: TRBV27; d_gene: NA; CDR3nt: TGTGCCAGCACTACACACCTCGGGCAGCCCCAGCATTTT; CDR3aa: CASTTHLGQPQHF
j_gene: TRBJ2-7; abundance: once; v_gene: TRBV27; d_gene: TRBD2; CDR3nt: TGTGCCAGCAAATTTAGCGGGAGGGCGGACGAGCAGTACTTC; CDR3aa: CASKFSGRADEQYF
j_gene: TRBJ2-7; abundance: NA; v_gene: TRBV11-2; d_gene: TRBD2; CDR3nt: TGTGCCAGCAGCTTATTGACGGGAGGCCGATCCTCCTACGAGCAGTACTTC; CDR3aa: CASSLLTGGRSSYEQYF
j_gene: TRBJ1-1; abundance: once; v_gene: TRBV9; d_gene: NA; CDR3nt: TGTGCCAGCAGCCAGGAAGAAGACACTGAAGCTTTCTTT; CDR3aa: CASSQEEDTEAFF
j_gene: TRBJ2-7; abundance: NA; v_gene: TRBV7-8; d_gene: TRBD2; CDR3nt: TGTGCCAGCAGCCCCAGATTCCTAGCGGGGCCCTACGAGCAGTACTTC; CDR3aa: CASSPRFLAGPYEQYF
j_gene: TRBJ2-3; abundance: NA; v_gene: TRBV13; d_gene: NA; CDR3nt: TGTGCCAGCAGCCCCGCGCGGACCAGGGGCCTCACAGATACGCAGTATTTT; CDR3aa: CASSPARTRGLTDTQYF
j_gene: TRBJ1-2; abundance: NA; v_gene: TRBV10-3; d_gene: NA; CDR3nt: TGTGCCATCAGTGAGTCGCTGGAACAGGCTTACCCTGGCTACACCTTC; CDR3aa: CAISESLEQAYPGYTF
j_gene: TRBJ1-1; abundance: once; v_gene: TRBV7-9; d_gene: TRBD1; CDR3nt: TGTGCCAGCAGCTGGCGGGACAGGGGTTATTCTGAAGCTTTCTTT; CDR3aa: CASSWRDRGYSEAFF
j_gene: TRBJ2-7; abundance: NA; v_gene: TRBV19; d_gene: TRBD2; CDR3nt: TGTGCCAGTGGGACTAGAATAGCCCACGAGCAGTACTTC; CDR3aa: CASGTRIAHEQYF
j_gene: TRBJ2-1; abundance: NA; v_gene: TRBV9; d_gene: TRBD2; CDR3nt: TGTGCCAGCAGCGTAGGGCTAGCGGAATACAATGAGCAGTTCTTC; CDR3aa: CASSVGLAEYNEQFF
j_gene: TRBJ1-5; abundance: NA; v_gene: TRBV9; d_gene: NA; CDR3nt: TGTGCCAGCAGCGGATATTTAGTGAATGAGCCCCAGCATTTT; CDR3aa: CASSGYLVNEPQHF
j_gene: TRBJ2-4; abundance: NA; v_gene: TRBV7-2; d_gene: NA; CDR3nt: TGTGCCAGCAGCCTCGCGGGCTCCCCGAGGAACATTCAGTACTTC; CDR3aa: CASSLAGSPRNIQYF
j_gene: TRBJ2-4; abundance: NA; v_gene: TRBV30; d_gene: TRBD1; CDR3nt: TGTGCCTGGAGGGGGACAGGGAGCAACAAAAACATTCAGTACTTC; CDR3aa: CAWRGTGSNKNIQYF
j_gene: TRBJ2-5; abundance: once; v_gene: TRBV5-1; d_gene: NA; CDR3nt: TGCGCCAGCAGCTTGGACGGGACTGTTCAAGAGACCCAGTACTTC; CDR3aa: CASSLDGTVQETQYF
j_gene: TRBJ2-1; abundance: NA; v_gene: TRBV4-3; d_gene: NA; CDR3nt: TGCGCCAGCAGCCAAGAGCGGTTGGAGCCCTACAATGAGCAGTTCTTC; CDR3aa: CASSQERLEPYNEQFF
j_gene: TRBJ2-1; abundance: NA; v_gene: TRBV2; d_gene: TRBD2; CDR3nt: TGTGCCAGCAGTGGAGGTGGGACTAGCATCAATGAGCAGTTCTTC; CDR3aa: CASSGGGTSINEQFF
j_gene: TRBJ2-5; abundance: NA; v_gene: TRBV2; d_gene: TRBD2; CDR3nt: TGTGCCAGCAGTGAGACGGGGGGGGGAGAGACCCAGTACTTC; CDR3aa: CASSETGGGETQYF
j_gene: TRBJ2-7; abundance: NA; v_gene: TRBV7-2; d_gene: NA; CDR3nt: TGTGCCAGCAGCTCACTGGGGGCAGGAGGCTACGAGCAGTACTTC; CDR3aa: CASSSLGAGGYEQYF
j_gene: TRBJ2-7; abundance: NA; v_gene: TRBV5-4; d_gene: TRBD2; CDR3nt: TGTGCCAGCAGCTTGCTTATAGCGGGAGACTACTCGGACGAGCAGTACTTC; CDR3aa: CASSLLIAGDYSDEQYF
j_gene: TRBJ1-1; abundance: NA; v_gene: TRBV13; d_gene: NA; CDR3nt: TGTGCCAGCAGCTTAGGGACAGGAGATGAAGCTTTCTTT; CDR3aa: CASSLGTGDEAFF
j_gene: TRBJ2-1; abundance: NA; v_gene: TRBV13; d_gene: NA; CDR3nt: TGTGCCAGCCTAGGGGGCTCCTACAATGAGCAGTTCTTC; CDR3aa: CASLGGSYNEQFF
j_gene: TRBJ1-5; abundance: NA; v_gene: TRBV5-8; d_gene: NA; CDR3nt: TGTGCCAGCAGCTTGGCTTCGGGCAATCAGCCCCAGCATTTT; CDR3aa: CASSLASGNQPQHF
j_gene: TRBJ2-2; abundance: NA; v_gene: TRBV9; d_gene: NA; CDR3nt: TGTGCCAGCAGCCCGCCGACTAGCACCGGGGAGCTGTTTTTT; CDR3aa: CASSPPTSTGELFF
j_gene: TRBJ2-7; abundance: NA; v_gene: TRBV2; d_gene: NA; CDR3nt: TGTGCCAGCAGTTTGCGCTCCTACGAGCAGTACTTC; CDR3aa: CASSLRSYEQYF